The T cell receptor beta chain under discussion was sequenced for a study of patients and donors after allogeneic stem cell transplantation. This clonotype was counted between two and nine times. TCRdb ran MiXCR on the RT-PCR reads and lists one entry per CDR3 protein. This sample carries approximately 430,000 distinct CDR3 sequences, around 16% of them seen once, and the ten largest clones take less than 8.5%. CDR3 length equals 13 residues. From germline, CDR1 is SQVTM and CDR2 ANQGSEA. V dropped 6 bases and J dropped 7; count of bases not matched to a gene: 8. The receptor's source is a human donor who was either an allogeneic HSCT recipient or a stem cell or donor lymphocyte infusion donor (not recorded which). It is not recorded whose cells these are; they may come from a transplant donor. The sequenced material came from blood, either unsorted or a sorted T cell fraction (not recorded which). V is TRBV29-1 and J is TRBJ2-2; the match to TRBD2 covers 7 bases. The CDR3 region has the DNA TGCAGCGTCAGCGGCGGGGGAATCGGGGAGCTGTTTTTT. Protein: CSVSGGGIGELFF.